These 22 T cell receptor beta chains share one sample of origin, sequenced in a study of technical replicates of blood from a handful of donors (dated by TCRdb to the late 2010s). Libraries came from the immunoSEQ multiplex PCR assay. This immuneACCESS table, as held by TCRdb, lists in-frame sequences with V and J called but not all clones. Of the missing ones, under half trace to an unresolved V gene in checked studies; the others have no known cause. Recorded for this sample are over 50,000 clones; around 84% of them occurred a single time. Jointly, the top ten make up 4.5% to 5.5% of the sample. Sequencing was performed on PBMCs. The receptors shown here come from a human donor in good health. Some clones in this sample may be carry-over from other donors' samples.

The V gene is TRBV11-2, the J gene TRBJ2-5; the match to TRBD2 covers 10 bases. Germline V gene sequence: CDR1 SGHAT, CDR2 FQNNGV. With 5 bases clipped from V and 0 bases from J, the junction kept 3 bases outside the gene matches. CDR3 length: 15 residues. CDR3 protein: CASSRTSGNQETQYF. CDR3 nucleotide sequence: TGTGCCAGCAGCCGGACTAGCGGCAACCAAGAGACCCAGTACTTC.

DNA of the CDR3: TGTGCCAGCAGCTTTAAAGGGGGCCAAGAGACCCAGTACTTC. It yields the protein CASSFKGGQETQYF. The V and J genes are TRBV7-3 and TRBJ2-5; D might be TRBD1 (6 bases). The germline V gene has CDR1 SGHTA and CDR2 FQGTGA. The CDR3 runs 14 residues. V lost 3 bases, J lost 1 base, and 9 bases lay in between.

V usage is TRBV18 and J usage is TRBJ1-2; the D gene is possibly TRBD1 (5 bases). Germline lookup yields CDR1 KGHSH and CDR2 LQKENI. The CDR3 extends over 14 amino acids. Trimming shortened V by 3 bases and J by 4 bases, and 12 bases separated the two germline ends. The CDR3 sequence: CASSPEDIPYGYTF. The CDR3, as DNA: TGTGCCAGCTCACCCGAGGACATACCCTATGGCTACACCTTC. The full variable domain, its missing parts supplied by reference TRBV18 and TRBJ1-2, is NAGVMQNPRHLVRRRGQEARLRCSPMKGHSHVYWYRQLPEEGLKFMVYLQKENIIDESGMPKERFSAEFPKEGPSILRIQQVVRGDSAAYFCASSPEDIPYGYTFGSGTRLTVV.

The rearrangement uses TRBV7-2 and TRBJ1-6; 7 bases align to TRBD1. The CDR3 runs to 15 residues. With V trimmed by 1 base and J by 6 bases, 3 bases remained unmatched. Germline V gives CDR1 SGHTA, CDR2 FQGNSA. The CDR3 sequence is CASSLGGQTNSPLHF. The CDR3 DNA reads TGTGCCAGCAGCTTAGGGGGACAGACTAATTCACCCCTCCACTTT.

The chain joins TRBV6-1 to TRBJ2-7, with 10 bases fitting TRBD2. This CDR3 comprises 15 residues. Germline V gene sequence: CDR1 MNHNS, CDR2 SASEGT. J lost 5 bases, V lost 5 bases, and 9 bases had no gene match. CDR3 loop: CASSPKTSGYDEQYF. For the CDR3, the DNA is TGTGCCAGCAGTCCTAAGACTAGCGGGTATGACGAGCAGTACTTC.

This clone was picked up one time. The chain employs TRBV7-8 and TRBJ2-1, with 13 bases aligning to TRBD2. Per the germline V gene, CDR1 is SGHVS and CDR2 is FQNEAQ. The CDR3 sequence is 15 residues long. J was trimmed by 9 bases and V by 4 bases; bases with no gene match: 6. The CDR3 region has the DNA TGTGCCAGCAGCTCACTAGCGGGAGGGCCGGGTGAGCAGTTCTTC. The encoded protein is CASSSLAGGPGEQFF.

As DNA, the CDR3 is TGTGCCAGCAGGGGACAGGGGGAGCGGATCGAGCAGTACTTC. Translating it yields CASRGQGERIEQYF. The chain employs TRBV2 and TRBJ2-7; 11 nucleotides align to TRBD1. Germline V gives CDR1 SNHLY, CDR2 FYNNEI. V shed 6 bases and J 6 bases; nucleotides not matched to a gene: 7. This CDR3 has 14 residues.

The rearrangement joins TRBV27 to TRBJ2-1; 7 nucleotides align to TRBD1. The length of the CDR3 is 16 residues. Losses at the gene ends were 2 bases for V and 4 bases for J; bases not matched to a gene: 8. The germline V gene has CDR1 MNHEY and CDR2 SMNVEV (reference sequence). The CDR3 DNA is TGTGCCAGCAGTTTAAGGTCGGCAGGGGGTTACAATGAGCAGTTCTTC. Protein: CASSLRSAGGYNEQFF.

This chain connects TRBV5-4 to TRBJ1-1; D perhaps matches TRBD1 (5 bases). The CDR3 is 14 residues long. Trimming took 4 bases from V and 3 from J, leaving 13 bases between them. Germline V CDR1 and CDR2: SGHNT, YYREEE (reference sequence). The CDR3 spells CASSRDGGDTEAFF. CDR3 DNA sequence: TGTGCCAGCAGCCGGGACGGGGGGGACACTGAAGCTTTCTTT.

This CDR3 reads CASSPGTSGNNEQFF. CDR3 bases: TGTGCCAGCAGCCCGGGGACTAGCGGGAACAATGAGCAGTTCTTC. This chain joins TRBV7-2 and TRBJ2-1, with 13 positions matching TRBD2. V gave up 5 bases and J gave up 5 bases; unmatched junction bases: 3. Per germline, CDR1 SGHTA and CDR2 FQGNSA. The CDR3 runs 15 residues.

V usage is TRBV5-1 and J usage is TRBJ1-1; D remains ambiguous. This CDR3 has 16 amino acids. The V gene lost 4 bases and the J gene lost 5 bases, with 21 bases spanning the gap. Germline CDR1 SGHRS, CDR2 YFSETQ. The CDR3 loop is CASSPGAGGDGTEAFF. The CDR3, as DNA: TGCGCCAGCAGCCCGGGAGCCGGCGGGGATGGTACTGAAGCTTTCTTT.

This clone was seen just once. J is TRBJ2-2 and V is TRBV5-1; TRBD2 aligns across 8 bases. The trim removed 4 bases at V and 4 bases at J, leaving 6 bases unmatched. Germline values: CDR1 SGHRS, CDR2 YFSETQ. There are 15 residues in the CDR3. Here the CDR3 DNA reads TGCGCCAGCAGCCGCCCCCGGGGGGGCACCGGGGAGCTGTTTTTT. This translates into CASSRPRGGTGELFF. Complete variable domain (other parts from reference TRBV5-1 and TRBJ2-2): KAGVTQTPRYLIKTRGQQVTLSCSPISGHRSVSWYQQTPGQGLQFLFEYFSETQRNKGNFPGRFSGRQFSNSRSEMNVSTLELGDSALYLCASSRPRGGTGELFFGEGSRLTVL.

The rearrangement links TRBV5-1 to TRBJ2-1; 8 bases line up with TRBD2. CDR3 size: 16 residues. The V gene's germline CDR1 is SGHRS and CDR2 YFSETQ. V gave up 4 bases and J gave up 7 bases; unmatched junction bases: 13. In DNA, the CDR3 is TGCGCCAGCAGCGCCCAGCGGGGGCTCCCCTCGAATGAGCAGTTCTTC. Its translation is CASSAQRGLPSNEQFF.

The chain carries TRBV20-1 and TRBJ2-5; D uncertain. CDR1 and CDR2 (germline): DFQATT, SNEGSKA (reference sequence). This CDR3 contains 10 residues. V lost 3 bases and J 5 bases, leaving 4 bases between the germline ends. The CDR3 region has the DNA TGCAGTGCTAGTCATGAGACCCAGTACTTC. The encoded protein is CSASHETQYF.

This clone was seen once. The rearrangement uses TRBV27 and TRBJ2-5; D gene uncertain. V lost 7 bases, J lost 5 bases, and 11 bases lay in between. Germline CDR1 is MNHEY and CDR2 is SMNVEV (reference sequence). This CDR3 contains 12 residues. CDR3 bases: TGTGCCAGCACCCCGGGTTTCGAGACCCAGTACTTC. Its protein product is CASTPGFETQYF.

The chain has TRBV14 and TRBJ1-1; D is ambiguous. The length of the CDR3 is 13 residues. The germline V gene has CDR1 SGHDN and CDR2 FVKESK. The V end lost 2 bases, the J end lost 1 base, and 5 bases lay between the germline ends. The CDR3 DNA is TGTGCCAGCAGCCAATCCGGGAACACTGAAGCTTTCTTT. Translation: CASSQSGNTEAFF.

This chain joins TRBV5-1 and TRBJ2-7; D unclear. The CDR3 loop spans 14 amino acids. Germline V gives CDR1 SGHRS, CDR2 YFSETQ. Trimming pared 0 bases from V and 6 bases from J, leaving 13 bases between. CDR3 in amino acids: CASSLGPLSGEQYF. The CDR3 nucleotides read TGCGCCAGCAGCTTGGGGCCCCTCAGTGGCGAGCAGTACTTC.

The V and J genes are TRBV7-3 and TRBJ2-2; TRBD2 matches at 8 bases. CDR3 length: 14 amino acids. The germline V gene encodes CDR1 SGHTA and CDR2 FQGTGA. The V and J ends lost 4 bases and 4 bases, in that order; junction bases with no gene match: 2. CDR3 sequence reads: CASSSTSGTGELFF. The CDR3 bases are TGTGCCAGCAGCTCTACTAGCGGCACCGGGGAGCTGTTTTTT.

The V and J genes are TRBV18 and TRBJ2-7; the match to TRBD2 covers 11 bases. The ends lost 5 bases at V and 7 bases at J; junction bases unmatched: 1. CDR1 and CDR2 (germline): KGHSH, LQKENI. This CDR3 region has 12 residues. The CDR3 loop is CASSSSGGEQYF. The CDR3 nucleotides are TGTGCCAGCTCATCTAGCGGGGGGGAGCAGTACTTC.

This clone was found once. The chain employs TRBV5-1 and TRBJ1-1, with D possibly being TRBD1 (6 bases). This CDR3 spans 13 amino acids. V lost 4 bases and J lost 1, with 8 bases in between. Germline CDR1 is SGHRS and CDR2 is YFSETQ. This CDR3 reads CASSADRNTEAFF. The CDR3 DNA reads as TGCGCCAGCAGCGCGGACAGGAACACTGAAGCTTTCTTT. The complete variable domain, with remaining parts taken from reference TRBV5-1 and TRBJ1-1, reads KAGVTQTPRYLIKTRGQQVTLSCSPISGHRSVSWYQQTPGQGLQFLFEYFSETQRNKGNFPGRFSGRQFSNSRSEMNVSTLELGDSALYLCASSADRNTEAFFGQGTRLTVV.

The chain couples TRBV7-6 to TRBJ2-2, with 8 bases matching TRBD2. Germline V gives CDR1 SGHVS, CDR2 FNYEAQ. Trimming cost V 1 base and J 3 bases; bases outside gene matches: 1. The CDR3 length is 15 residues. The CDR3, as DNA: TGTGCCAGCAGCTTAGGGGGACTAGACACCGGGGAGCTGTTTTTT. It codes for CASSLGGLDTGELFF.

V is TRBV27 and J is TRBJ2-3; TRBD1 is a possible D gene (7 bases). Per the germline V gene, CDR1 is MNHEY and CDR2 is SMNVEV (reference sequence). The CDR3 totals 15 residues. The V end lost 4 bases, the J end lost 2 bases, and 13 bases lay between the germline ends. The CDR3 DNA follows: TGTGCCAGCAGTTGGGGGGACAGCTCCACAGATACGCAGTATTTT. It codes for CASSWGDSSTDTQYF.